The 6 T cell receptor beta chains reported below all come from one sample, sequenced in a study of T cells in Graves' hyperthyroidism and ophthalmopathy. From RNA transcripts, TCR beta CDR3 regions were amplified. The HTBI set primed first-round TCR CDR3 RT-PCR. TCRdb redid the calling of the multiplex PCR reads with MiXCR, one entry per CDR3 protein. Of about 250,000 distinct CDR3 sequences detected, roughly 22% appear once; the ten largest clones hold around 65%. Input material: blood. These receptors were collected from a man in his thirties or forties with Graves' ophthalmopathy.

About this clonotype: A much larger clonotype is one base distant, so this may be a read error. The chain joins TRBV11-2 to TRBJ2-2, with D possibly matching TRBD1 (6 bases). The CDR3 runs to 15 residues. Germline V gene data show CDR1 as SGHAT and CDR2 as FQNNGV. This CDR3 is CASSLDDRNTGELVF. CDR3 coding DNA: TGTGCCAGCAGCTTAGATGACAGGAACACCGGGGAGCTGGTTTTT.

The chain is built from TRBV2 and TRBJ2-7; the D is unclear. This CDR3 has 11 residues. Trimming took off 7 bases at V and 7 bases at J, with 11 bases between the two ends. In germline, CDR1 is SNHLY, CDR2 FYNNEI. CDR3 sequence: CASTVESEQYF. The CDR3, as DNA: TGTGCCAGCACCGTGGAGTCTGAGCAGTACTTC.

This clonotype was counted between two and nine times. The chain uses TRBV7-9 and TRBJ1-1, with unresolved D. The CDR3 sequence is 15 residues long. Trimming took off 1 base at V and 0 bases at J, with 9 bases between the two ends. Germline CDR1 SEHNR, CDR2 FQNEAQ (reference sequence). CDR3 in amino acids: CASSLGTAMNTEAFF. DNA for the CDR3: TGTGCCAGCAGCTTAGGGACCGCGATGAACACTGAAGCTTTCTTT. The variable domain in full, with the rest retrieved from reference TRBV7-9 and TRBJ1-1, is DTGVSQNPRHKITKRGQNVTFRCDPISEHNRLYWYRQTLGQGPEFLTYFQNEAQLEKSRLLSDRFSAERPKGSFSTLEIQRTEQGDSAMYLCASSLGTAMNTEAFFGQGTRLTVV.

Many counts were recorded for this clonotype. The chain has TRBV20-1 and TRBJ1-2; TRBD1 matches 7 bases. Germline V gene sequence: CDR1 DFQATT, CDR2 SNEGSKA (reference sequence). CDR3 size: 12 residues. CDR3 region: CILWRGGDGYTF. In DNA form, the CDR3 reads TGCATCCTCTGGCGAGGGGGCGATGGCTACACCTTC.

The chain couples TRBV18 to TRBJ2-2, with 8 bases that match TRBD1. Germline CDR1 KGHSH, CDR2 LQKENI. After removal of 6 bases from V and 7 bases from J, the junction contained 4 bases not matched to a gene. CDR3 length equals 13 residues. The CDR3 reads CASSTGDGGELFF. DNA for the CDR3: TGTGCCAGCTCGACAGGGGATGGCGGGGAGCTGTTTTTT.

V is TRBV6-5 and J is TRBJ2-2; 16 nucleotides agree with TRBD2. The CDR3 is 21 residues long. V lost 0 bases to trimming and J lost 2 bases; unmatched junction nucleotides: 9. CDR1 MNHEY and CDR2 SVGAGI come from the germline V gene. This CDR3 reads CASSYSAPGLAGGVNTGELFF. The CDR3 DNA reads TGTGCCAGCAGTTACTCAGCCCCGGGACTAGCGGGAGGGGTAAACACCGGGGAGCTGTTTTTT.